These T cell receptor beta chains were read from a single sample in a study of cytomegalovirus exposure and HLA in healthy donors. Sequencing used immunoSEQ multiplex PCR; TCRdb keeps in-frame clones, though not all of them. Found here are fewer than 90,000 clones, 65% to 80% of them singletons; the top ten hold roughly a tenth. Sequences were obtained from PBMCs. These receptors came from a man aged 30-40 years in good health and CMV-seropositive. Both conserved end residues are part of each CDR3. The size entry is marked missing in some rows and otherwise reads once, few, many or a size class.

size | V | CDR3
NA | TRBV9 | CASSVDTDYGYTF
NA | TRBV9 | CASSVVGRSAGANVLTF
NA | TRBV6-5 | CASSYRLAGAPHF
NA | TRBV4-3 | CASSQEGVWGLGTGELFF
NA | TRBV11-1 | CASSEGLAGQDAETQYF
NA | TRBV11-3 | CASSLTQGNIQYF
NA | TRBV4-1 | CASSQLQGYRSYEQYF
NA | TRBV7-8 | CASSSGQGLFEQYF
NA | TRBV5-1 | CASSETPGTIAYEQYF
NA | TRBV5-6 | CASSLARGLNEKLFF
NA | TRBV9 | CASSQRGLRGAGGGELFF
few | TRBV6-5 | CASSYDRQYGYTF
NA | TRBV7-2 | CASSSRGNTIYF
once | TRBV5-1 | CASSLGRTGGGEKLFF
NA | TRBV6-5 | CASTKNRVSGEKLFF